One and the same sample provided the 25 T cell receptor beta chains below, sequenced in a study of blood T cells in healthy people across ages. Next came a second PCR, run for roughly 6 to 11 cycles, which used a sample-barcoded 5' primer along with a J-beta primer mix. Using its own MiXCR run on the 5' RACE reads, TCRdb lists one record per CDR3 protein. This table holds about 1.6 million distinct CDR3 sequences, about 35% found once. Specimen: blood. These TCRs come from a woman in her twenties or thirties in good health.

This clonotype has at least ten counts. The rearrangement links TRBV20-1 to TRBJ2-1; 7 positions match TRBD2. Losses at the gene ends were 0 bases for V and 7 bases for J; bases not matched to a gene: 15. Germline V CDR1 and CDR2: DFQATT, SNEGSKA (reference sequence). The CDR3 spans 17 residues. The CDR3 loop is CSARDIPLASGTNEQFF. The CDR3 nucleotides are TGCAGTGCTAGAGATATCCCCTTGGCTAGCGGCACTAATGAGCAGTTCTTC.

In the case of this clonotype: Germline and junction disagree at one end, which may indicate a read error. DNA for the CDR3: TGTGCCAGCACCATGGGAACAGATGCGCAGTATTTT. This gives the protein CASTMGTDAQYF. The chain links TRBV6-6 to TRBJ2-3; no clear D gene. There are 12 residues in the CDR3. CDR1 is MNHNY, CDR2 SVGAGI, per germline (reference sequence).

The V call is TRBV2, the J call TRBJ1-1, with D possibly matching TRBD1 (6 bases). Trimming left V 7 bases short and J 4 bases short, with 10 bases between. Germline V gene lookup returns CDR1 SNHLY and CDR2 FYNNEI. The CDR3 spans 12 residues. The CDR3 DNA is TGTGCCAGCACGCAGGGGCTCACTGAAGCTTTCTTT. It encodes CASTQGLTEAFF.

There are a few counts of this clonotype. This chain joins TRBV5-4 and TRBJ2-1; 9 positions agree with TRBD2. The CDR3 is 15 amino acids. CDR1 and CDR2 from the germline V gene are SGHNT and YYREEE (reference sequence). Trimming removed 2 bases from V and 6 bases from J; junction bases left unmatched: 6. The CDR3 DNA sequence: TGTGCCAGCAGCTTTTCGAGCGGGAGGCCCAATGAGCAGTTCTTC. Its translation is CASSFSSGRPNEQFF.

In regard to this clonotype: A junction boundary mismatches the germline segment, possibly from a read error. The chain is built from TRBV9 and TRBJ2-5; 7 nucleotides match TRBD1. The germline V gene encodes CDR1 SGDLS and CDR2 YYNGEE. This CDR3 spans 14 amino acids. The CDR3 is CVSSRRQGAETQYF. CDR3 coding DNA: TGTGTCAGCAGCCGCCGACAGGGTGCCGAGACCCAGTACTTC.

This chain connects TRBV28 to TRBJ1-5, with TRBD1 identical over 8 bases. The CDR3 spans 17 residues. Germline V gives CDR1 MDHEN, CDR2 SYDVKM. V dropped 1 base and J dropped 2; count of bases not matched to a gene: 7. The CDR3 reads CASSLSLDRAGNQPQHF. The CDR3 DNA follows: TGTGCCAGCAGTTTATCACTGGACAGGGCTGGCAATCAGCCCCAGCATTTT.

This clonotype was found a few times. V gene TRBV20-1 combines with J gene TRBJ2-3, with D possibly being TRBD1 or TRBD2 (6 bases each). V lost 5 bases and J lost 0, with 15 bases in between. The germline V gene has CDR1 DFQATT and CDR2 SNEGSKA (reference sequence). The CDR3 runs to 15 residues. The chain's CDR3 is CSAGLWGASTDTQYF. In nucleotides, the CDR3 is TGCAGTGCTGGCCTTTGGGGGGCCAGCACAGATACGCAGTATTTT.

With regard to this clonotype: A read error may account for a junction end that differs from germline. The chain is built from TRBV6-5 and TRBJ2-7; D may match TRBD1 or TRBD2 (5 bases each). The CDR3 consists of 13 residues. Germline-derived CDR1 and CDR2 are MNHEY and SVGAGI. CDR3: CASSLGVTYEQHF. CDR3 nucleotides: TGTGCCAGCAGTTTGGGGGTAACCTACGAGCAGCACTTC.

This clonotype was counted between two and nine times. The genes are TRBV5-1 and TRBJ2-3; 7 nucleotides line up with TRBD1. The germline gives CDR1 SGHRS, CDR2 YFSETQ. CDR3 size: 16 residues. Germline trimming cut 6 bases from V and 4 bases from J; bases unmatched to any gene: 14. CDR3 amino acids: CASNKNRGVVPDTQYF. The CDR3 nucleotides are TGCGCCAGCAACAAAAACAGGGGCGTCGTCCCAGATACGCAGTATTTT.

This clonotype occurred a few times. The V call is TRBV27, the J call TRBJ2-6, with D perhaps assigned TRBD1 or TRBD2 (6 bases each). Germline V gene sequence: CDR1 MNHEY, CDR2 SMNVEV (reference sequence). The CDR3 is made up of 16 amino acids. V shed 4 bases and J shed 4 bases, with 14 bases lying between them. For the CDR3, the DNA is TGTGCCAGCAGTTACCGGGGGCGCATCGGGGCCAACGTCCTGACTTTC. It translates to CASSYRGRIGANVLTF.

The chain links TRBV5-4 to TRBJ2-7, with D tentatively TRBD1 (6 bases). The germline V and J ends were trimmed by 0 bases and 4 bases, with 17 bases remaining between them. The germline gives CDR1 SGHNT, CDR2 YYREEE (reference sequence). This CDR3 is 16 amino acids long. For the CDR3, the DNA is TGTGCCAGCAGCTTGGAAGGACAGAGCCAATTTTACGAGCAGTACTTC. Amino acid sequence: CASSLEGQSQFYEQYF. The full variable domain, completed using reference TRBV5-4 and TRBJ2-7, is ETGVTQSPTHLIKTRGQQVTLRCSSQSGHNTVSWYQQALGQGPQFIFQYYREEENGRGNFPPRFSGLQFPNYSSELNVNALELDDSALYLCASSLEGQSQFYEQYFGPGTRLTVT.

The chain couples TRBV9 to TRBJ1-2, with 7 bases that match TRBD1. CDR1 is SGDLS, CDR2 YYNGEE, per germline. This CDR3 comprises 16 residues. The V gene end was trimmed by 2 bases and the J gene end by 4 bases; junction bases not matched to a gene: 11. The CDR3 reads CASSVGDRNPFYGYTF. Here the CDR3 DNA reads TGTGCCAGCAGCGTGGGGGACAGAAACCCTTTCTATGGCTACACCTTC.

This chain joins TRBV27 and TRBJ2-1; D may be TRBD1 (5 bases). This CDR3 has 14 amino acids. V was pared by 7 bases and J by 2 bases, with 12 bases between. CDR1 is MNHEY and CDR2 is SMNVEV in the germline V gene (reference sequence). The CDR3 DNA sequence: TGTGCCAGCACGGGCAGGGTCCCCTACAATGAGCAGTTCTTC. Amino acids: CASTGRVPYNEQFF.

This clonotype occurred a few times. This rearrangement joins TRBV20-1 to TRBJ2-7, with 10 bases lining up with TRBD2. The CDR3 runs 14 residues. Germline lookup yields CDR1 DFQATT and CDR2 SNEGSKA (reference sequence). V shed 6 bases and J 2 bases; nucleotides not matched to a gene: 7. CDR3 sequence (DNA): TGCAGTGCCGTTAGCGGGGGGACTACCTACGAGCAGTACTTC. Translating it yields CSAVSGGTTYEQYF.

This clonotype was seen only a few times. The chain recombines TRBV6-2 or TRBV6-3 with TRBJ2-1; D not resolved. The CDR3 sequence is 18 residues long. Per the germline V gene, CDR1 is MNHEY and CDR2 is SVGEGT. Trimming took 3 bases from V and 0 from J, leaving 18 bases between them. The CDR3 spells CASSYLGGVTSSYNEQFF. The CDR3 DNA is TGTGCCAGCAGTTATCTCGGTGGCGTGACGAGCTCCTACAATGAGCAGTTCTTC.

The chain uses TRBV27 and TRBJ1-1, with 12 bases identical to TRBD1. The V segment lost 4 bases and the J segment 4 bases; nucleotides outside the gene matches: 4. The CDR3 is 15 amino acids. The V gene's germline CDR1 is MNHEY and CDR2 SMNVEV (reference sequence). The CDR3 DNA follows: TGTGCCAGCAGTTACGGGACAGGGGGCTCCACTGAAGCTTTCTTT. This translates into CASSYGTGGSTEAFF.

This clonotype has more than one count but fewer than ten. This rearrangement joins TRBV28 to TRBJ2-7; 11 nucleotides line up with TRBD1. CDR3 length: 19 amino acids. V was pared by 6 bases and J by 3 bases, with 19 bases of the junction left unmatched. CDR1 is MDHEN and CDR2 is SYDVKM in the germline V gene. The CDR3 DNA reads TGTGCCAGCAGCCCTAATTATTCCGGACAGGGGGCAAGGGTCTACGAGCAGTACTTC. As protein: CASSPNYSGQGARVYEQYF.

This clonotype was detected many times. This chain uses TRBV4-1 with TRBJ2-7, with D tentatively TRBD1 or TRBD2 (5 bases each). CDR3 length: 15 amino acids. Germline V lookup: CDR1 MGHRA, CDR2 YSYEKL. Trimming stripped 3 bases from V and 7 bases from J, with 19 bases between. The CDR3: CASSQSSTGPGEQYF. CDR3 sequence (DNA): TGCGCCAGCAGCCAGTCGTCCACAGGTCCGGGGGAGCAGTACTTC.

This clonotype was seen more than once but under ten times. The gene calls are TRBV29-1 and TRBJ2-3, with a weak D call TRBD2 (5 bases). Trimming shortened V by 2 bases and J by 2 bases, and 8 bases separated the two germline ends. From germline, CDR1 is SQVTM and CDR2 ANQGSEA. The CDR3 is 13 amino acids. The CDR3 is CSVEWRSTDTQYF. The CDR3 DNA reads TGCAGCGTTGAATGGAGGTCCACAGATACGCAGTATTTT.

The CDR3: CASSLESLNEQFF. CDR3 nucleotide sequence: TGCGCCAGCAGCTTGGAATCTTTGAATGAGCAGTTCTTC. The V call is TRBV5-1, the J call TRBJ2-1, with D hard to call. Germline values: CDR1 SGHRS, CDR2 YFSETQ. The CDR3 has 13 residues. V lost 0 bases, J lost 7 bases, and 8 bases lay in between.

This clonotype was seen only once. CDR3 protein: CASSQTRLSNEKLFF. The CDR3 DNA follows: TGTGCCAGCAGCCAAACCCGGCTATCTAATGAAAAACTGTTTTTT. The chain combines TRBV14 with TRBJ1-4; no reliable D call. The CDR3 spans 15 residues. The V gene lost 2 bases and the J gene lost 3 bases, with 10 bases spanning the gap. Looked up from germline, CDR1 is SGHDN and CDR2 is FVKESK.

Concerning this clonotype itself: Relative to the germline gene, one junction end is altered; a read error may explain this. The CDR3 region has the DNA TGTGCCAGCAGTGAGCGGGGGGGCCGATACGAGCGGTACTTC. Residues: CASSERGGRYERYF. The chain is built from TRBV2 and TRBJ2-7, with 9 nucleotides matching TRBD2. The CDR3 sequence is 14 residues long. Germline lookup yields CDR1 SNHLY and CDR2 FYNNEI.

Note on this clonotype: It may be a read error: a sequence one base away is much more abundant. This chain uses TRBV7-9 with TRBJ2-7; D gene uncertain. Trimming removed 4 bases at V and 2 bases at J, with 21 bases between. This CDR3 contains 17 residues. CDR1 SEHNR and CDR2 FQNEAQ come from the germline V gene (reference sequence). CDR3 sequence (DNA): TGTGCCAGCAGCTCCGAGGCAGGCGGTCAAAGTACCTACGAGCAGTACTTC. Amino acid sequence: CASSSEAGGQSTYEQYF.

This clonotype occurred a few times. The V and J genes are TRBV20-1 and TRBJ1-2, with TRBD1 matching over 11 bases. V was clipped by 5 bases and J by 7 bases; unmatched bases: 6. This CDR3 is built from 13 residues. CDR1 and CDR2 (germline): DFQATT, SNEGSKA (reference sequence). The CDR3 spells CSAHGQGAVGYTF. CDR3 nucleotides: TGCAGTGCTCACGGACAGGGGGCGGTTGGCTACACCTTC.

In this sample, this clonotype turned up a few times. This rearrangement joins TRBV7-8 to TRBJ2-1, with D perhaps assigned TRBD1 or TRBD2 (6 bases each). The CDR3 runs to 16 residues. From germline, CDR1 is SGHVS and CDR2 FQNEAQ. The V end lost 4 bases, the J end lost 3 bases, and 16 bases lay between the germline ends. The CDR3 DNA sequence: TGTGCCAGCAGCTCACGGTCGGGGGCCCTCTACAATGAGCAGTTCTTC. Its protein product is CASSSRSGALYNEQFF.